A single sample gave rise to the 11 T cell receptor beta chains below, sequenced in a study of shared clonotypes between healthy human individuals. Clones were read by immunoSEQ multiplex PCR, and TCRdb kept only the in-frame ones, dropping some. The sample shows over 950,000 clones, about 80% of them seen only once. Material for sequencing was memory CD4+ T cells from PBMCs. Documented subset: CD45RA-negative fraction. These receptors were collected from a man aged 18-30 years in good health. Some clones in this sample may be carry-over from other donors' samples.

This clone has just a few counts. J is TRBJ1-5 and V is TRBV5-1; D not resolved. CDR1 is SGHRS, CDR2 YFSETQ, per germline. CDR3 length equals 13 residues. Trimming took off 2 bases at V and 9 bases at J, with 12 bases between the two ends. The DNA for the CDR3 is TGCGCCAGCAGCTTCGGTCCCCAGAGGCCCCAGCATTTT. This translates into CASSFGPQRPQHF.

This rearrangement joins TRBV2 to TRBJ2-3; 10 bases agree with TRBD2. In germline, CDR1 is SNHLY, CDR2 FYNNEI. The CDR3 contains 17 residues. The ends lost 6 bases at V and 0 bases at J; junction bases unmatched: 9. Here the CDR3 DNA reads TGTGCCAGCAGACAGCCTAGCGGGAGAACTAGCACAGATACGCAGTATTTT. It translates to CASRQPSGRTSTDTQYF.

The V gene is TRBV7-9, the J gene TRBJ1-1; D is unresolved. The V and J ends lost 5 bases and 11 bases respectively, with 18 bases between them. The germline V gene encodes CDR1 SEHNR and CDR2 FQNEAQ (reference sequence). The CDR3 has 13 residues. CDR3: CASSPQSSAKAFF. In DNA form, the CDR3 reads TGTGCCAGCAGCCCCCAATCTTCTGCGAAGGCTTTCTTT.

The chain recombines TRBV28 with TRBJ1-1; perhaps TRBD1 as D (5 bases). This CDR3 has 14 amino acids. In germline, CDR1 is MDHEN, CDR2 SYDVKM. V gave up 5 bases and J gave up 4 bases, with 14 bases separating them. CDR3 coding DNA: TGTGCCAGCAGTCTCATACAGGCTTTCACTGAAGCTTTCTTT. Amino acids: CASSLIQAFTEAFF.

This chain links TRBV28 with TRBJ1-5; the D gene is possibly TRBD1 (5 bases). The CDR3 has 18 residues. The germline V gene encodes CDR1 MDHEN and CDR2 SYDVKM. The V end was cut by 4 bases, the J end by 5 bases, with 24 bases between. The CDR3 loop is CASSSTGSQSREDQPQHF. The CDR3, as DNA: TGTGCCAGCAGTTCCACCGGGTCCCAAAGCAGGGAAGATCAGCCCCAGCATTTT.

This clone has just a few counts. The CDR3 coding sequence is TGTGCCAGCAGCTTATTTGCCGTTAGCGGGAGCACAGATACGCAGTATTTT. As protein: CASSLFAVSGSTDTQYF. The rearrangement links TRBV7-2 to TRBJ2-3; 7 nucleotides agree with TRBD2. The CDR3 extends over 17 amino acids. Germline values: CDR1 SGHTA, CDR2 FQGNSA. Losses at the gene ends were 2 bases for V and 0 bases for J; bases not matched to a gene: 8.

This rearrangement joins TRBV10-3 to TRBJ1-4; D remains unclear. V was clipped by 3 bases and J by 2 bases, with 7 bases between them. This CDR3 spans 14 amino acids. Germline values: CDR1 ENHRY, CDR2 SYGVKD. DNA of the CDR3: TGTGCCATCAGTGACGAGACTACTAATGAAAAACTGTTTTTT. This translates into CAISDETTNEKLFF.

The chain is built from TRBV5-1 and TRBJ1-2, with 8 bases fitting TRBD1. Trimming cost V 3 bases and J 3 bases; bases outside gene matches: 4. CDR3 length equals 14 residues. Germline V gene lookup returns CDR1 SGHRS and CDR2 YFSETQ. The CDR3 DNA reads TGCGCCAGCAGCTCCATGACAGGGGACTATGGCTACACCTTC. Encoded protein: CASSSMTGDYGYTF. The complete variable domain, with remaining parts taken from reference TRBV5-1 and TRBJ1-2, reads KAGVTQTPRYLIKTRGQQVTLSCSPISGHRSVSWYQQTPGQGLQFLFEYFSETQRNKGNFPGRFSGRQFSNSRSEMNVSTLELGDSALYLCASSSMTGDYGYTFGSGTRLTVV.

The gene calls are TRBV30 and TRBJ1-3; the D is unclear. The CDR3 is 15 residues long. Germline V gives CDR1 GTSNPN, CDR2 SVGIG (reference sequence). Trimming removed 3 bases at V and 2 bases at J, with 14 bases between. Written as DNA, the CDR3 is TGTGCCTGGAGCCGAACGGGGTCCCCTGGAAACACCATATATTTT. This encodes CAWSRTGSPGNTIYF.

V usage is TRBV28 and J usage is TRBJ2-1, with a tentative D call TRBD2 (5 bases). CDR1 MDHEN and CDR2 SYDVKM come from the germline V gene. CDR3 length: 16 amino acids. V lost 4 bases and J 0 bases, leaving 13 bases between the germline ends. The CDR3 nucleotides read TGTGCCAGCAGTTCCAGGACTCCCGGCTCCTACAATGAGCAGTTCTTC. It specifies CASSSRTPGSYNEQFF.

The chain joins TRBV6-6 to TRBJ2-5, with D possibly matching TRBD2 (6 bases). The CDR3 is made up of 12 amino acids. The ends were cut back, 10 bases at V and 4 bases at J, with 13 bases in the middle. Germline CDR1 is MNHNY and CDR2 is SVGAGI (reference sequence). The CDR3 nucleotides read TGTGCCACCACGGGAGACACAGAGACCCAGTACTTC. This translates into CATTGDTETQYF.